This T cell receptor (beta chain) was observed in a study of molecular identifiers for immune sequencing clone quantification. As for the study in general: Replicate experiments divided RNA from about 21,000 or 97,000 naive CD8 cells into five parts and sequenced four.

Listed TCR primers and previously described methods were used for bulk TCR libraries. In TCRdb, the PCR reads were re-called with MiXCR into one record per CDR3 protein. The sample has some 580,000 distinct CDR3 sequences; about 25% are singletons. The sequenced material came from naive CD8+ T cells from blood, with Jurkat cell RNA spiked in. The subset was: FACS-sorted CD8+CD4-CCR7+CD45RA+ naive T cells. The TCR sequence derives from a human donor in good health. Some libraries in this study had Jurkat cell RNA spiked in.

The CDR3 region has the DNA TGTGCCAGCAGTCTTGACTTGGGCAATCAGCCCCAGCATTTT. This gives the protein CASSLDLGNQPQHF. This chain links TRBV6-6 with TRBJ1-5; no clear D gene. Germline V lookup: CDR1 MNHNY, CDR2 SVGAGI (reference sequence). Trimming pared 5 bases from V and 2 bases from J, leaving 10 bases between. The CDR3 sequence is 14 residues long.